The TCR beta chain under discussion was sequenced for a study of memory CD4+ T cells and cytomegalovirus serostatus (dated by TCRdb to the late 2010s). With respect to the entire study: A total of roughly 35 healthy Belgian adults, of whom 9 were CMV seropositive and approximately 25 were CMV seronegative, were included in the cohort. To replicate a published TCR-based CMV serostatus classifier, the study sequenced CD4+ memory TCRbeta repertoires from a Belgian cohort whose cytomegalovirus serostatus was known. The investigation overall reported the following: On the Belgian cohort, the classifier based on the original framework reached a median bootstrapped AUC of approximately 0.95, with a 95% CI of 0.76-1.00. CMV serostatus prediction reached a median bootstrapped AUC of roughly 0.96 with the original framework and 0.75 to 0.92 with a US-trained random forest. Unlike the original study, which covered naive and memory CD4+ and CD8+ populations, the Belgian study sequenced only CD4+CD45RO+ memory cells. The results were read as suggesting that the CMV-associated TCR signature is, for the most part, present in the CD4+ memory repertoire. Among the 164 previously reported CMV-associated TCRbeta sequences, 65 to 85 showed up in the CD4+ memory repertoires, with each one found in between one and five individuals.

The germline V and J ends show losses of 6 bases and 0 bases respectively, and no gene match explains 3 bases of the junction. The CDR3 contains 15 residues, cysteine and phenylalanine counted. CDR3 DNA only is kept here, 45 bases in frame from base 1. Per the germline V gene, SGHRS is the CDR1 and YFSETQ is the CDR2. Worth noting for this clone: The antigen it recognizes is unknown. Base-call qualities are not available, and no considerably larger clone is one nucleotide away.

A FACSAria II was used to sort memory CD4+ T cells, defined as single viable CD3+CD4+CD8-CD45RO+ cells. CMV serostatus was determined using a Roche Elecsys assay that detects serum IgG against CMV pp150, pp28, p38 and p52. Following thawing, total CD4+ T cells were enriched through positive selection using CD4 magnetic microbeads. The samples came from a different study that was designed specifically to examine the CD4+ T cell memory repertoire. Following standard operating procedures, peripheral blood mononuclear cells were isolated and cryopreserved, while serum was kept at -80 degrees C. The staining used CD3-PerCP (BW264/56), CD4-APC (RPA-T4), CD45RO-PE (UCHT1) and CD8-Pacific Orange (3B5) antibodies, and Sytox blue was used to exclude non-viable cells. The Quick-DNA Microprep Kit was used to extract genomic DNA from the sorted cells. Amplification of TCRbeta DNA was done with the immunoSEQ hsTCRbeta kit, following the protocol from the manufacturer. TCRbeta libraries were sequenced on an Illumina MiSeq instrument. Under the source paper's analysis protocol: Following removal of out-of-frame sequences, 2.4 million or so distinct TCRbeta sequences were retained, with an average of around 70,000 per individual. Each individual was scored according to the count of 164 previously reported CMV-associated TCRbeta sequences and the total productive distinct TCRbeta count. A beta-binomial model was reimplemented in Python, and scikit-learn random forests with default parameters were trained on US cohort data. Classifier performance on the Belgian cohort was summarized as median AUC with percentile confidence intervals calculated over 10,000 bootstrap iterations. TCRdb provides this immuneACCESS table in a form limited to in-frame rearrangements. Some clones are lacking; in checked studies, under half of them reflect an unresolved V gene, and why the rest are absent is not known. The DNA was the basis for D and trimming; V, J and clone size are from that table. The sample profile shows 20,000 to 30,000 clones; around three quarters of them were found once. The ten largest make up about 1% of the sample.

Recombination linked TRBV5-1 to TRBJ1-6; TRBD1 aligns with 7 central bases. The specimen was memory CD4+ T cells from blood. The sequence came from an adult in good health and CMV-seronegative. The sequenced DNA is TGCGCCAGCAATTGGGACAGCTCCTATAATTCACCCCTCCACTTT. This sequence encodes CASNWDSSYNSPLHF. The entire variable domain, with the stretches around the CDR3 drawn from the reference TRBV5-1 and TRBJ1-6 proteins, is KAGVTQTPRYLIKTRGQQVTLSCSPISGHRSVSWYQQTPGQGLQFLFEYFSETQRNKGNFPGRFSGRQFSNSRSEMNVSTLELGDSALYLCASNWDSSYNSPLHFGNGTRLTVT.